The 7 T cell receptor beta chains below come from one sample, sequenced in a study of memory CD4+ T cells and cytomegalovirus serostatus. Clones were sequenced by immunoSEQ multiplex PCR, and TCRdb holds only the in-frame ones, with some missing. The repertoire holds approximately 88,000 clones, about 80% seen once, with roughly 4% in the top ten. Single viable CD3+CD4+CD8-CD45RO+ cells were sorted as the memory CD4+ T cells. Sequenced material: memory CD4+ T cells from blood. These receptors all come from an adult in good health and CMV-seropositive.

This chain connects TRBV4-2 to TRBJ2-2, with D unresolved. The CDR3 is 13 residues long. The V and J ends lost 0 bases and 7 bases respectively, with 6 bases between them. CDR1 LGHNA and CDR2 YNFKEQ come from the germline V gene. The CDR3, as DNA: TGTGCCAGCAGCCAAGATCGCCACGGGGAGCTGTTTTTT. This gives the protein CASSQDRHGELFF.

The chain couples TRBV5-1 to TRBJ2-6; D is unclear. CDR3 length: 15 amino acids. The germline V and J ends were trimmed by 4 bases and 1 base, with 9 bases remaining between them. The germline CDR1 and CDR2 sequences are SGHRS and YFSETQ. The CDR3 sequence is CASSARGSGANVLTF. Written as DNA, the CDR3 is TGCGCCAGCAGCGCCCGCGGATCTGGGGCCAACGTCCTGACTTTC.

The V and J genes are TRBV6-5 and TRBJ1-1; TRBD1 matches 8 bases. The CDR3 contains 14 residues. The germline gives CDR1 MNHEY, CDR2 SVGAGI. V dropped 7 bases and J dropped 5; count of bases not matched to a gene: 9. The CDR3 is CASTPDRVGTEAFF. The CDR3 nucleotides read TGTGCCAGCACCCCGGACAGGGTGGGTACTGAAGCTTTCTTT.

The chain has TRBV4-3 and TRBJ2-7; 12 bases match TRBD2. This CDR3 contains 14 residues. Germline-derived CDR1 and CDR2 are LGHNA and YSLEER. With V trimmed by 4 bases and J by 6 bases, 4 bases remained unmatched. The CDR3: CASSPTSGRGEQYF. CDR3 DNA sequence: TGCGCCAGCAGCCCGACTAGCGGGAGAGGCGAGCAGTACTTC.

The gene calls are TRBV4-2 and TRBJ2-3; possibly TRBD1 for D (6 bases). This CDR3 is 13 amino acids long. The V end lost 0 bases, the J end lost 6 bases, and 7 bases lay between the germline ends. The V gene's germline CDR1 is LGHNA and CDR2 YNFKEQ. In DNA, the CDR3 is TGTGCCAGCAGCCAAGAGGGGGCGGATACGCAGTATTTT. Protein sequence: CASSQEGADTQYF.

This rearrangement joins TRBV27 to TRBJ2-2, with 7 bases aligning to TRBD2. The germline gives CDR1 MNHEY, CDR2 SMNVEV (reference sequence). The CDR3 loop spans 15 amino acids. V trimming: 10 bases; J trimming: 6 bases; junction bases outside the gene matches: 14. This CDR3 reads CATQPRREGAGELFF. CDR3 coding DNA: TGTGCCACCCAACCCCGCAGGGAGGGAGCCGGGGAGCTGTTTTTT.

The V gene is TRBV28, the J gene TRBJ1-2; D is possibly TRBD1 (5 bases). V was cut by 6 bases and J by 7 bases, with 15 bases left in between. This CDR3 is 13 amino acids long. From germline, CDR1 is MDHEN and CDR2 SYDVKM. The CDR3 sequence is CASSPVGGGGYTF. CDR3 DNA sequence: TGTGCCAGCAGCCCCGTGGGGGGGGGTGGCTACACCTTC.